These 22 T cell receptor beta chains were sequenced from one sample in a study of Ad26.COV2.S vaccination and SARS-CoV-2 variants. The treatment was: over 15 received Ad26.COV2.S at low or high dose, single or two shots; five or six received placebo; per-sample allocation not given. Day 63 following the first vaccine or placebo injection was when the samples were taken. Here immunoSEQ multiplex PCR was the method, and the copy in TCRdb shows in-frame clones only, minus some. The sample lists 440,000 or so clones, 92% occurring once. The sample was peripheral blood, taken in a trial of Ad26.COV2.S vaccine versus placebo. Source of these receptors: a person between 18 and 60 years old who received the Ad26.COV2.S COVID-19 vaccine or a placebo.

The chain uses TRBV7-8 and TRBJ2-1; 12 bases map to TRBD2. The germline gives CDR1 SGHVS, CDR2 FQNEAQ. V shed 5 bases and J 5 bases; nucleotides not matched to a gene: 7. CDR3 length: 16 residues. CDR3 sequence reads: CASSLRTSGANNEQFF. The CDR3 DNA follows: TGTGCCAGCAGCCTAAGGACTAGCGGGGCTAACAATGAGCAGTTCTTC.

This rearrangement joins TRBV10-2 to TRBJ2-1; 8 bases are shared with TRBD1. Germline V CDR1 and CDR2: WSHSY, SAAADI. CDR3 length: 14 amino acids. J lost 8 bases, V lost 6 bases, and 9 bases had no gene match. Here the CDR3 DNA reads TGCGCCAGCAGGATGGACAGGGTTTGGGATGAGCAGTTCTTC. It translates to CASRMDRVWDEQFF.

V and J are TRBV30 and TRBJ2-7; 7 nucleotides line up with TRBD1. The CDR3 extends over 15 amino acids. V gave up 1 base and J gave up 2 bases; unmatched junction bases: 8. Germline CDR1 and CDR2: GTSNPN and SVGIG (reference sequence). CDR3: CAWSARTGGPYEQYF. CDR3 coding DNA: TGTGCCTGGAGTGCCCGGACAGGAGGCCCCTACGAGCAGTACTTC.

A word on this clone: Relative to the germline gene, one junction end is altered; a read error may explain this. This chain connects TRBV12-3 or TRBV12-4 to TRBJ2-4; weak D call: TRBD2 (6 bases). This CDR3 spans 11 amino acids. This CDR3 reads CASSVGGSCDF. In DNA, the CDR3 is TGTGCCAGCAGTGTCGGGGGTTCCTGCGACTTC.

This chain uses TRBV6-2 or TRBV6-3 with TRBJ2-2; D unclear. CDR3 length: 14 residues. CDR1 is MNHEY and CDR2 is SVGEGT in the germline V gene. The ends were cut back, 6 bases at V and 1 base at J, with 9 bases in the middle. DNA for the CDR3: TGTGCCAGCAGCCCTCGGCAGAACACCGGGGAGCTGTTTTTT. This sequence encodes CASSPRQNTGELFF.

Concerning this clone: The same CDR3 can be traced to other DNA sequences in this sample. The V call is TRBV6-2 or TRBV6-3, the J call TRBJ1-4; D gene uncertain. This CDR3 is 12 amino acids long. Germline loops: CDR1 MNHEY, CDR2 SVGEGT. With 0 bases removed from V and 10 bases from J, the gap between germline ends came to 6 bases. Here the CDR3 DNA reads TGTGCCAGCAGTTACTCGAGTGGAAAACTGTTTTTT. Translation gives CASSYSSGKLFF.

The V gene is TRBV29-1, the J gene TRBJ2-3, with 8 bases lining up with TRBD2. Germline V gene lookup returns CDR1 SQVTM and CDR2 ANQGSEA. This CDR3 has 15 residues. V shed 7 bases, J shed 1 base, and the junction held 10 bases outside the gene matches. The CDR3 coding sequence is TGCAGCGCCTCACTAGCGGTTACCGGCACAGATACGCAGTATTTT. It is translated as CSASLAVTGTDTQYF.

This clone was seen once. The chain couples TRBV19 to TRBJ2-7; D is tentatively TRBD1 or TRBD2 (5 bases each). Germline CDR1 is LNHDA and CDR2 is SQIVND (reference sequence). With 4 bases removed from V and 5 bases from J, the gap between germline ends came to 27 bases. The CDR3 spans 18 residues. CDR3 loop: CASSKGRGMQGGIDEQYF. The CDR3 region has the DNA TGTGCCAGTAGTAAAGGACGGGGTATGCAGGGTGGTATAGACGAGCAGTACTTC.

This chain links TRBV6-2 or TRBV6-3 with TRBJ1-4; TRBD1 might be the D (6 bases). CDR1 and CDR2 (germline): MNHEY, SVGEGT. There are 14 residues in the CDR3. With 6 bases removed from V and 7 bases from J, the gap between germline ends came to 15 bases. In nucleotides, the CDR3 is TGTGCCAGCAGCGACAGGAGGATAGGTGAAAAACTGTTTTTT. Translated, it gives CASSDRRIGEKLFF.

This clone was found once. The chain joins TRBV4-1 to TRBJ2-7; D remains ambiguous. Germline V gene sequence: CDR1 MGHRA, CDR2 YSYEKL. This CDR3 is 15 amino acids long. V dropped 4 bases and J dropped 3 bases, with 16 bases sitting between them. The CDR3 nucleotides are TGCGCCAGCAGCCCTCTCCTGGGCAGTGGCTACGAGCAGTACTTC. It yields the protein CASSPLLGSGYEQYF.

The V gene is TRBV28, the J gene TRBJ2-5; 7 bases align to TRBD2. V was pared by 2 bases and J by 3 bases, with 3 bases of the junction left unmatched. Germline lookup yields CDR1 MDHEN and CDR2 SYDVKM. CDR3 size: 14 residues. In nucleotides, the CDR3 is TGTGCCAGCAGTTTAGTGGGGGGGAAAGAGACCCAGTACTTC. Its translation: CASSLVGGKETQYF.

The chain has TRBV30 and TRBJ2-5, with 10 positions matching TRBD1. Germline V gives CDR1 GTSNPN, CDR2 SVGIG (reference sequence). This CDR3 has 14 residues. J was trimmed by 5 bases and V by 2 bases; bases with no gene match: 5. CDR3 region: CAWSPPGQGETQYF. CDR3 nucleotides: TGTGCCTGGAGTCCTCCGGGACAGGGGGAGACCCAGTACTTC.

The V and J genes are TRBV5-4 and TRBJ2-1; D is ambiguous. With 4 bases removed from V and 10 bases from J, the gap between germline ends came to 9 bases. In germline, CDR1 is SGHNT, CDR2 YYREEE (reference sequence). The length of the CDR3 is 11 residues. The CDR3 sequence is CASSVAGEQFF. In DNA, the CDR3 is TGTGCCAGCAGCGTCGCCGGGGAGCAGTTCTTC.

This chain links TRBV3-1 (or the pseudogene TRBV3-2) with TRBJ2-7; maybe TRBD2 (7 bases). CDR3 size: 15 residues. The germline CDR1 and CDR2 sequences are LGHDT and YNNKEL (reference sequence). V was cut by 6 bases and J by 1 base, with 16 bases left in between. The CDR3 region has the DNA TGTGCCAGCAGTTTCCGGGGGGCCTTTTCCTACGAGCAGTACTTC. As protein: CASSFRGAFSYEQYF.

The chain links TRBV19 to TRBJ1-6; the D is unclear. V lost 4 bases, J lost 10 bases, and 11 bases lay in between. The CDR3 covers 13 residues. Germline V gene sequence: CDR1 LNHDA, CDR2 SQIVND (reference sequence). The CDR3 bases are TGTGCCAGTAGTACCTACATCTACTCACCCCTCCACTTT. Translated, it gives CASSTYIYSPLHF.

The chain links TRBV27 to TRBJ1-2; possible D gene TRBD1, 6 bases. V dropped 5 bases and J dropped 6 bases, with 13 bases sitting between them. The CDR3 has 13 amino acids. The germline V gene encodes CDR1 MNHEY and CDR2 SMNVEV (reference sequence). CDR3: CASSPRGGDGYTF. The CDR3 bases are TGTGCCAGCAGTCCCCGAGGGGGGGATGGCTACACCTTC.

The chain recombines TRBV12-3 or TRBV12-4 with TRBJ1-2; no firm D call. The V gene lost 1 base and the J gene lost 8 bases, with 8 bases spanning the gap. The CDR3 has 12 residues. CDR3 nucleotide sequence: TGTGCCAGCAGTTTAGTCAGCTGGGGCTACACCTTC. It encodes CASSLVSWGYTF.

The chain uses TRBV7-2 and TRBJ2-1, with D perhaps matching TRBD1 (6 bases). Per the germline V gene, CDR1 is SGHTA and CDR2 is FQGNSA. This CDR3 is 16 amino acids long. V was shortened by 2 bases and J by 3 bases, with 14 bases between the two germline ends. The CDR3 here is CASSLFTGNIYNEQFF. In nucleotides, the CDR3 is TGTGCCAGCAGCTTATTCACAGGGAACATCTACAATGAGCAGTTCTTC. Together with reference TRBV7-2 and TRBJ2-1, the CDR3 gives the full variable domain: GAGVSQSPSNKVTEKGKDVELRCDPISGHTALYWYRQSLGQGLEFLIYFQGNSAPDKSGLPSDRFSAERTGGSVSTLTIQRTQQEDSAVYLCASSLFTGNIYNEQFFGPGTRLTVL.

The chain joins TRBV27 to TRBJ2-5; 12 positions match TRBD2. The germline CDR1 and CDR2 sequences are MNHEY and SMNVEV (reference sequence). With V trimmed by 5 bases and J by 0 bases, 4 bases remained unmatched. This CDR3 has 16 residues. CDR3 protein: CASSRLAGGYQETQYF. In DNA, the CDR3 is TGTGCCAGCAGTCGCCTAGCGGGGGGGTACCAAGAGACCCAGTACTTC.

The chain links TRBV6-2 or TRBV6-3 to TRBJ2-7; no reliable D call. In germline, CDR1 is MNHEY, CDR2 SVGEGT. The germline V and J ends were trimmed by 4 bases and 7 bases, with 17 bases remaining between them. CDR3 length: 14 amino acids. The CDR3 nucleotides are TGTGCCAGCAGTTTGGGATCCTGGCTTACAGAGCAGTACTTC. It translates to CASSLGSWLTEQYF.

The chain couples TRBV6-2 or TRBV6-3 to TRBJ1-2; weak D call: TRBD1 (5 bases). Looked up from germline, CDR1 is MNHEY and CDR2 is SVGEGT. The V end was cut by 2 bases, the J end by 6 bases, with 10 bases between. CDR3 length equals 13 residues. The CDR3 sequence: CASSYGGSHGYTF. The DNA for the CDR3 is TGTGCCAGCAGTTACGGGGGGTCCCATGGCTACACCTTC.

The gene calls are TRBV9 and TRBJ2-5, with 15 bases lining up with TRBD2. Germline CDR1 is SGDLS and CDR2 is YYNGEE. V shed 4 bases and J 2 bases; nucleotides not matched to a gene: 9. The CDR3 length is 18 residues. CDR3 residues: CASSHGTSGGRGQETQYF. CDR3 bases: TGTGCCAGCAGCCATGGGACTAGCGGGGGGCGGGGACAAGAGACCCAGTACTTC.